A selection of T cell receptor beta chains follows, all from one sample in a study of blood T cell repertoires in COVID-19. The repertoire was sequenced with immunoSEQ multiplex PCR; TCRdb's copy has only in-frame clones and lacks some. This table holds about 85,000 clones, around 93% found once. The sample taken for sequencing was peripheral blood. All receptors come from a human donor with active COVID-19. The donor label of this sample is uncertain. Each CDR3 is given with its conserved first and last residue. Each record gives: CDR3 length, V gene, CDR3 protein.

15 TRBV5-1 CASSATITSTDTQYF
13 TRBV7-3 CASSFPSSNEQFF
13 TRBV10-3 CAISDGPTDTQYF
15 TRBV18 CASSPVPQGPRELFF
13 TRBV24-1 CATSGGFNQPQHF
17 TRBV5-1 CASSLAGGQGTNEKLFF
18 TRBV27 CASSYTSGGPANTGELFF
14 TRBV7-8 CASSPSRRPYEQYF
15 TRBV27 CASSLYTTNTGELFF
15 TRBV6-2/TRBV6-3 CASSWLDSSTDTQYF
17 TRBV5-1 CASSLAGSDSPPYEQYF
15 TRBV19 CASNPSGTGKKPLHF
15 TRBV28 CASSSPVRANEKLFF
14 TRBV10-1 CASSRTRGNTEAFF
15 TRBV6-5 CASREMTGTNYGYTF
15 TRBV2 CASSRQVRARDEQYF
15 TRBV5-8 CASSSSPSSYNEQFF
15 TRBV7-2 CASSPLTGSYNEQFF
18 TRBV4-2 CASSPRLAGARSSYEQYF
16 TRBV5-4 CASSLDLAASTDTQYF
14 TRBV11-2 CASSLDSSSYEQYF
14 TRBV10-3 CAIRQGGPRGEQFF
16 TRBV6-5 CASSYSGTGGFGELFF
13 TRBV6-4 CASRAPGTYGYTF
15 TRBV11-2 CASGFMTGSGNTIYF
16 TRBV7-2 CASSLGLAGGLNEQFF
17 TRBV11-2 CASSSSGTPDSGNTIYF
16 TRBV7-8 CASSLGTGETGNTIYF
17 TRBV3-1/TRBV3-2 CASSQRDRGRVNTEAFF
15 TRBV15 CATSREAGGGNTIYF
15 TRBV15 CATSRARQGGQPQHF
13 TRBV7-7 CASSQDREETQYF
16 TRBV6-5 CASSYRRTSHTGELFF
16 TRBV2 CASSETRRSGQETQYF
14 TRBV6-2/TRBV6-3 CASSLRGPNTEAFF
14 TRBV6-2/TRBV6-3 CASSQGVRFATQYF
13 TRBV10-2 CASSKAGDYEAFF
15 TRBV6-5 CASTKGRGSTDTQYF
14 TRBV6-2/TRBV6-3 CASSKRTGGETQYF
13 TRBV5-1 CASGLADAYEQYF
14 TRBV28 CASSYHQVLYGYTF
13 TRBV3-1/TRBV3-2 CASSRGTDSPLHF